Listed below are T cell receptor beta chains from one sample, sequenced in a study of shared clonotypes between healthy human individuals. Measured with immunoSEQ multiplex PCR; TCRdb has only the in-frame clones, and not every one. The table has some 1.5 million clones, 95% to 97% seen once; the top ten hold approximately 1.2%. Sequenced input: naive CD4+ T cells sorted from blood. Every receptor here comes from a young man in good health. Each CDR3 is given with its conserved first and last residue. The order of the fields is CDR3 DNA, CDR3 protein, D gene, J gene, clone size, V gene. D genes are given only for firm matches. Clone size is given for some rows only: seen once, a few or many times, or a class if the clone is expanded.

TGTGCCAGCAGTTACTCAGTCGTCCCTGGAAACACCATATATTTT	CASSYSVVPGNTIYF	NA	TRBJ1-3	NA	TRBV6-5
TGTGCCAGCAGTGCAAAAGAGACCCAGTACTTC	CASSAKETQYF	NA	TRBJ2-5	NA	TRBV6-1
TGTGCCAGCAGCGGAGGTCTAGCGGGGAGCTCCTACAATGAGCAGTTCTTC	CASSGGLAGSSYNEQFF	TRBD2	TRBJ2-1	NA	TRBV7-9
TGTGCCAGCAGTTTCTCGCGGGGAGCGGGCACAGATACGCAGTATTTT	CASSFSRGAGTDTQYF	NA	TRBJ2-3	NA	TRBV27
TGTGCCAGCAGTTTCAGACAGGGAGTTAACACTGAAGCTTTCTTT	CASSFRQGVNTEAFF	TRBD1	TRBJ1-1	once	TRBV27
TGTGCCACCAGCAGAGGAGAACGACTAGCGGCCAACTCCTACGAGCAGTACTTC	CATSRGERLAANSYEQYF	TRBD2	TRBJ2-7	NA	TRBV15
TGTGCCAGCAGCAACAGGTACGAGCAGTACTTC	CASSNRYEQYF	NA	TRBJ2-7	NA	TRBV6-6
TGTGCCAGTTCCCCGGCAGGCACCTATGGCTACACCTTC	CASSPAGTYGYTF	NA	TRBJ1-2	NA	TRBV27
TGTGCCAGCAGCTACGGCCCACCCAACGGCTACACCTTC	CASSYGPPNGYTF	NA	TRBJ1-2	once	TRBV2
TGCGCCAGCAGCTTGGGTGGCGATTCCTACGAGCAGTACTTC	CASSLGGDSYEQYF	NA	TRBJ2-7	NA	TRBV5-1
TGTGCCACCCAGGGGGGCAGGCCGCCCCTTTTT	CATQGGRPPLF	TRBD1	TRBJ1-4	NA	TRBV11-2
TGTGCCAGCAGTGAGCTAGCGGGCTACAATGAGCAGTTCTTC	CASSELAGYNEQFF	TRBD2	TRBJ2-1	NA	TRBV2
TGTGCCAGCAGCTTAGCGGGACAGAACACCGGGGAGCTGTTTTTT	CASSLAGQNTGELFF	NA	TRBJ2-2	NA	TRBV11-2